The rows below give T cell receptor beta chains drawn from one sample of a study of radiotherapy plus CTLA-4 blockade in lung cancer. Using immunoSEQ multiplex PCR, the repertoire was profiled, and TCRdb retains in-frame clones only, with some absent. The sample carries about 91,000 clones, approximately 79% recorded once. The sequenced sample was peripheral blood, obtained from a patient treated with radiotherapy plus ipilimumab. All receptors derive from a human donor with non-small cell lung cancer that progressed on radiotherapy plus ipilimumab. Both conserved end residues are part of each CDR3. Fields, in order: J gene, clone size, V gene, D gene, CDR3 protein, CDR3 DNA. A D gene is named only where the DNA matches it firmly. The listing skips clone size in some rows; elsewhere it reads once, few, many or a size class.

TRBJ2-7,NA,TRBV5-6,NA,CASSPGTSAYEQYF,TGTGCCAGCAGTCCCGGGACATCCGCCTACGAGCAGTACTTC
TRBJ2-3,NA,TRBV28,TRBD2,CASSSLTSGRTDTQYF,TGTGCCAGCAGTTCACTGACTAGCGGACGCACAGATACGCAGTATTTT
TRBJ2-2,NA,TRBV9,TRBD2,CASSPRTSGDINTGELFF,TGTGCCAGCAGCCCCCGGACTAGCGGGGACATAAACACCGGGGAGCTGTTTTTT
TRBJ2-3,NA,TRBV11-2,TRBD2,CASSLLAGAMDWPDTQYF,TGTGCCAGCAGCTTACTAGCGGGAGCGATGGATTGGCCAGATACGCAGTATTTT
TRBJ2-1,NA,TRBV7-3,TRBD1,CASSTRQGYNEQFF,TGTGCCAGCAGCACAAGACAGGGCTACAATGAGCAGTTCTTC
TRBJ2-7,NA,TRBV7-9,NA,CASSVPGHNEQYF,TGTGCCAGCAGCGTGCCGGGACATAACGAGCAGTACTTC
TRBJ2-1,NA,TRBV27,TRBD2,CASSLRGTTGLAGDNEQFF,TGTGCCAGCAGTTTGAGGGGAACGACGGGACTAGCGGGGGACAATGAGCAGTTCTTC
TRBJ2-1,NA,TRBV5-1,NA,CASSRFSANEQFF,TGCGCCAGCAGCCGATTCAGCGCCAATGAGCAGTTCTTC
TRBJ2-3,few,TRBV4-3,NA,CASSQEVGSGFDTQYF,TGCGCCAGCAGCCAAGAGGTTGGCAGTGGTTTTGATACGCAGTATTTT
TRBJ2-7,NA,TRBV2,NA,CASSQVGRGAYEQYF,TGTGCCAGCAGTCAGGTCGGTCGGGGAGCGTACGAGCAGTACTTC
TRBJ1-5,NA,TRBV28,NA,CASSLTSNQPQHF,TGTGCCAGCAGCTTGACAAGCAATCAGCCCCAGCATTTT
TRBJ2-5,NA,TRBV7-7,NA,CASSRDTQETQYF,TGTGCTAGCAGCCGGGACACCCAAGAGACCCAGTACTTC
TRBJ1-1,NA,TRBV11-2,NA,CASSLEADTEAFF,TGTGCCAGCAGCTTGGAAGCAGACACTGAAGCTTTCTTT
TRBJ2-5,NA,TRBV6-6,TRBD1,CASSYSSGRGKETQYF,TGTGCCAGCAGTTACTCGAGCGGCAGGGGGAAAGAGACCCAGTACTTC
TRBJ2-5,once,TRBV28,NA,CASSLPPGSPRDQYF,TGTGCCAGCAGTTTACCCCCTGGCAGCCCAAGAGACCAGTACTTC
TRBJ2-1,NA,TRBV2,NA,CASRLEYNEQFF,TGTGCCAGCAGACTAGAGTACAATGAGCAGTTCTTC
TRBJ1-5,few,TRBV6-5,NA,CASSYTYSNQPQHF,TGTGCCAGCAGTTACACATATAGCAATCAGCCCCAGCATTTT
TRBJ2-7,NA,TRBV9,TRBD2,CASSPQTSAYEQYF,TGTGCCAGCAGCCCCCAGACTAGCGCTTACGAGCAGTACTTC
TRBJ1-5,NA,TRBV6-5,NA,CASSGLEGPNQPQHF,TGTGCCAGCAGTGGTCTGGAGGGGCCCAATCAGCCCCAGCATTTT
TRBJ1-2,NA,TRBV6-1,NA,CASSVDSLYGYTF,TGTGCCAGCAGTGTGGACAGTCTCTATGGCTACACCTTC
TRBJ2-5,NA,TRBV9,TRBD1,CASSVRGGLETQYF,TGTGCCAGCAGCGTAAGAGGGGGCTTGGAGACCCAGTACTTC
TRBJ1-1,NA,TRBV28,NA,CASSLFGGMNTEAFF,TGTGCCAGCAGTTTATTTGGGGGGATGAACACTGAAGCTTTCTTT
TRBJ2-2,NA,TRBV10-3,TRBD2,CAISGTLAVGTGELFF,TGTGCCATCAGTGGCACACTAGCGGTAGGAACCGGGGAGCTGTTTTTT
TRBJ1-5,NA,TRBV5-1,NA,CASSLDPGGSQPQHF,TGCGCCAGCAGCTTGGACCCGGGAGGGAGCCAGCCCCAGCATTTT
TRBJ2-5,NA,TRBV21-1,NA,CASSKGARFRETQYF,TGTGCCAGCAGCAAAGGGGCACGGTTTCGGGAGACCCAGTACTTC
TRBJ2-7,NA,TRBV7-9,NA,CASSLEQVGEQYF,TGTGCCAGCAGCTTAGAACAGGTTGGGGAGCAGTACTTC
TRBJ1-3,NA,TRBV28,NA,CASSQADISGNTIYF,TGTGCCAGCAGTCAGGCTGACATCTCTGGAAACACCATATATTTT
TRBJ1-1,NA,TRBV6-6,NA,CASSYFSLGTEAFF,TGTGCCAGCAGTTATTTTTCACTGGGCACTGAAGCTTTCTTT
TRBJ2-7,NA,TRBV4-1,NA,CASSQDRYASYEQYF,TGCGCCAGCAGCCAAGATCGGTATGCAAGCTACGAGCAGTACTTC
TRBJ2-1,NA,TRBV5-4,TRBD2,CASSLKEGLDVSSEQFF,TGTGCCAGCAGCCTAAAGGAGGGACTAGACGTATCCAGTGAGCAGTTCTTC
TRBJ2-1,NA,TRBV19,NA,CASSTPDHNEQFF,TGTGCCAGTAGTACTCCGGACCACAATGAGCAGTTCTTC
TRBJ2-7,NA,TRBV18,TRBD1,CASSPQGVNEQYF,TGTGCCAGCTCACCGCAGGGGGTGAACGAGCAGTACTTC
TRBJ2-5,NA,TRBV7-3,NA,CASSLAPQETQYF,TGTGCCAGCAGCTTAGCACCCCAAGAGACCCAGTACTTC
TRBJ1-1,NA,TRBV6-6,NA,CASSLPGETEAFF,TGTGCCAGCAGTCTTCCAGGGGAAACTGAAGCTTTCTTT
TRBJ1-5,NA,TRBV5-6,NA,CASSLNLLEPQHF,TGTGCCAGCAGCTTGAACCTTTTAGAGCCCCAGCATTTT
TRBJ2-3,NA,TRBV2,TRBD2,CASSPTSGRDTDTQYF,TGTGCCAGCAGTCCCACTAGCGGTAGGGACACAGATACGCAGTATTTT
TRBJ2-7,NA,TRBV19,NA,CASSSQVWLEQYF,TGTGCCAGTAGTAGCCAGGTATGGCTCGAGCAGTACTTC
TRBJ2-7,many,TRBV10-3,NA,CAIRETSYEQYF,TGTGCCATCAGAGAGACGTCCTACGAGCAGTACTTC
TRBJ2-7,NA,TRBV5-4,NA,CASSPSIQGSSYEQYF,TGTGCCAGCAGCCCCAGTATCCAGGGAAGCTCCTACGAGCAGTACTTC
TRBJ2-2,NA,TRBV7-2,NA,CASSLYGSNTGELFF,TGTGCCAGCAGCTTATACGGGTCAAACACCGGGGAGCTGTTTTTT
TRBJ2-7,NA,TRBV27,TRBD1,CASSGSGQNYEQYF,TGTGCCAGCAGTGGATCGGGACAGAACTACGAGCAGTACTTC
TRBJ2-7,NA,TRBV4-3,TRBD2,CASSRRIEGGGAWNEQYF,TGCGCCAGCAGCCGTAGAATAGAGGGCGGGGGGGCTTGGAACGAGCAGTACTTC
TRBJ2-7,NA,TRBV19,TRBD1,CASSGQTRGAGGGYEQYF,TGTGCCAGTTCCGGACAAACTAGAGGGGCAGGGGGTGGCTACGAGCAGTACTTC